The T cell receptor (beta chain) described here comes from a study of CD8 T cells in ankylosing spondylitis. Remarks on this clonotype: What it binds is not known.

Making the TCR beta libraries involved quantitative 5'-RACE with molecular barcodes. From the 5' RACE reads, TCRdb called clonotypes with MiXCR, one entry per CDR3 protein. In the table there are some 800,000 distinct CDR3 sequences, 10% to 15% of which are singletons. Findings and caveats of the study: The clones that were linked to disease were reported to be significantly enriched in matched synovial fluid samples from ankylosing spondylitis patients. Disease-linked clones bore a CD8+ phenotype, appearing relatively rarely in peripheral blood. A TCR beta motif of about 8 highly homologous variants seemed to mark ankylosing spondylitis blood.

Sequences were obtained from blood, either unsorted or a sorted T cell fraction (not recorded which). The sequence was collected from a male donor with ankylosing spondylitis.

The CDR3 DNA reads as TGTGCCAGCAGTTTCCACTCAGGGGGCTCAAGGATCTACGAGCAGTACTTC. This sequence encodes CASSFHSGGSRIYEQYF. The chain combines TRBV12-3 or TRBV12-4 with TRBJ2-7, with 8 bases that match TRBD1. The ends lost 3 bases at V and 3 bases at J; junction bases unmatched: 13. This CDR3 is built from 17 residues.